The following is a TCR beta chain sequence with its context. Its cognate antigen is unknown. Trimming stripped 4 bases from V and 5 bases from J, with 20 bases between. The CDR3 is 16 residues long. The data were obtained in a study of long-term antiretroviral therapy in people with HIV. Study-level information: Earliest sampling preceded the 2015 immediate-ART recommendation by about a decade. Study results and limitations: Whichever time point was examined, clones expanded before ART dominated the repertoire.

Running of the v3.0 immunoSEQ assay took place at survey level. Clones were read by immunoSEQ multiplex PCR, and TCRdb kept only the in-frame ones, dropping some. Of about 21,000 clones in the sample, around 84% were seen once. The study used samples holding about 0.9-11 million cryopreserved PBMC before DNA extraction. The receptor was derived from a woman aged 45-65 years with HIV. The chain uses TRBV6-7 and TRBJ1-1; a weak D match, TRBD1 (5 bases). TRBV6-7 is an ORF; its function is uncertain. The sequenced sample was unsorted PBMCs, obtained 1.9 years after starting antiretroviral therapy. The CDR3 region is CASSWLKTASQTEAFF. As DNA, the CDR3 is TGTGCCAGCAGTTGGCTCAAGACAGCTAGTCAGACTGAAGCTTTCTTT.